These T cell receptor beta chains were read from a single sample in a study of T-cell reconstitution after alpha-beta-depleted transplantation in children. Using its own MiXCR run on the PCR reads, TCRdb lists one record per CDR3 protein. The repertoire holds approximately 630,000 distinct CDR3 sequences, with under 15% as singletons. The source was PBMCs, collected before TCRalphabeta/CD19-depleted stem cell transplant. These receptors all stem from a girl aged 2-9 years with congenital amegakaryocytic thrombocytopenia, due to receive a stem cell transplant. Each CDR3 is given with its conserved first and last residue. The D gene is left open where the match is weak. The size of a clone is reported for some rows only, either as once, few or many, or as a class for expanded clones.

j_call,v_call,d_call,clone_size,cdr3_aa,cdr3_nt
TRBJ2-1,TRBV24-1,NA,many,CATSVRTNMEGQFF,TGTGCCACCAGTGTAAGGACCAACATGGAGGGGCAGTTCTTC
TRBJ1-5,TRBV5-1,TRBD1,many,CASSPQGLNQPQHF,TGCGCCAGCAGCCCACAGGGGTTAAATCAGCCCCAGCATTTT
TRBJ2-1,TRBV29-1,TRBD2,many,CSVERRTSGFEQFF,TGCAGCGTTGAAAGGCGGACTAGTGGCTTTGAGCAGTTCTTC
TRBJ2-3,TRBV5-1,NA,many,CASSPGVDSTDTQYF,TGCGCCAGCAGCCCGGGCGTGGATAGCACAGATACGCAGTATTTT
TRBJ1-5,TRBV6-1,TRBD1,many,CASSKTGNQPQHF,TGTGCCAGCAGTAAGACAGGGAATCAGCCCCAGCATTTT
TRBJ2-6,TRBV29-1,NA,many,CSVSGSGANVLTF,TGCAGCGTTTCCGGCTCTGGGGCCAACGTCCTGACTTTC
TRBJ2-7,TRBV28,NA,many,CASSFIPGEEYF,TGTGCCAGCAGTTTTATCCCAGGCGAGGAGTACTTC
TRBJ2-1,TRBV20-1,TRBD2,few,CSARDQWEGNEQFF,TGCAGTGCTAGAGATCAGTGGGAGGGGAATGAGCAGTTCTTC
TRBJ2-2,TRBV15,NA,many,CATTLGWGTTGELFF,TGTGCCACCACGCTAGGATGGGGCACCACCGGGGAGCTGTTTTTT
TRBJ2-1,TRBV5-1,NA,many,CASSLDGSTYNEQFF,TGCGCCAGCAGCTTGGATGGCAGTACCTACAATGAGCAGTTCTTC
TRBJ2-5,TRBV7-9,TRBD2,NA,CASSLGPLADQETQYF,TGTGCCAGCAGCTTAGGACCACTAGCGGACCAAGAGACCCAGTACTTC
TRBJ2-7,TRBV5-1,TRBD2,NA,CASSLRAGVGYEQYF,TGCGCCAGCAGCTTGCGGGCGGGAGTAGGGTACGAGCAGTACTTC
TRBJ2-1,TRBV20-1,NA,many,CSAFGARYNEQFF,TGCAGTGCTTTTGGCGCGAGATACAATGAGCAGTTCTTC
TRBJ2-5,TRBV12-3/TRBV12-4,NA,NA,CASSDNPDGSETQYF,TGTGCCAGCAGTGATAATCCGGACGGGTCGGAGACCCAGTACTTC
TRBJ2-3,TRBV20-1,NA,few,CSARPFGAGTDTQYF,TGCAGTGCTCGTCCGTTCGGAGCAGGCACAGATACGCAGTATTTT
TRBJ2-4,TRBV29-1,NA,many,CSVAGGSKNIQYF,TGCAGCGTTGCTGGAGGGTCCAAAAACATTCAGTACTTC
TRBJ1-5,TRBV19,NA,NA,CASSIPRQVLGNQPQHF,TGTGCCAGTAGTATCCCTCGACAGGTATTGGGCAATCAGCCCCAGCATTTT
TRBJ2-4,TRBV2,NA,few,CASSEFWWEEDKNIQYF,TGTGCCAGCAGTGAATTCTGGTGGGAAGAAGACAAAAACATTCAGTACTTC
TRBJ2-1,TRBV6-5,NA,many,CASKSDNEQFF,TGTGCCAGCAAAAGTGACAATGAGCAGTTCTTC
TRBJ2-2,TRBV6-1,NA,many,CASRSWRATNTGELFF,TGTGCCAGCAGAAGTTGGAGGGCCACGAACACCGGGGAGCTGTTTTTT
TRBJ2-4,TRBV13,NA,few,CASSLGPMQLAKNIQYF,TGTGCCAGCAGCTTAGGTCCGATGCAGCTGGCCAAAAACATTCAGTACTTC
TRBJ2-3,TRBV5-1,TRBD1,NA,CASSSIGTAYGHTQYF,TGCGCCAGCAGTTCAATCGGGACAGCGTACGGACATACGCAGTATTTT
TRBJ1-1,TRBV29-1,NA,NA,CSVGKGSGGTEAFF,TGCAGCGTTGGGAAAGGGAGTGGGGGCACTGAAGCTTTCTTT
TRBJ2-2,TRBV20-1,NA,few,CSARDSRSGNTGELFF,TGCAGTGCTAGAGATTCCCGCTCGGGAAACACCGGGGAGCTGTTTTTT
TRBJ2-7,TRBV12-3/TRBV12-4,TRBD2,NA,CASRDGAGSYEQYF,TGTGCCAGCAGGGATGGAGCGGGGTCCTACGAGCAGTACTTC
TRBJ2-2,TRBV7-6,NA,NA,CASSRGTVGELFF,TGTGCCAGCAGCCGCGGGACAGTTGGGGAGCTGTTTTTT
TRBJ1-6,TRBV12-3/TRBV12-4,NA,many,CASSWGLDSPLHF,TGTGCCAGCAGTTGGGGCCTCGATTCACCCCTCCACTTT
TRBJ2-1,TRBV20-1,NA,NA,CSAPRVPSNEQFF,TGCAGTGCCCCGAGGGTTCCCAGCAATGAGCAGTTCTTC
TRBJ2-5,TRBV7-7,TRBD1,many,CASSSGQGIQTQYF,TGTGCCAGCAGCTCCGGACAGGGGATTCAGACCCAGTACTTC
TRBJ2-7,TRBV24-1,TRBD2,many,CATSDLEVGLAGAYEQYF,TGTGCCACCAGTGATTTGGAGGTAGGCCTAGCGGGAGCCTACGAGCAGTACTTC
TRBJ1-6,TRBV30,NA,NA,CAWSSMANSPLHF,TGTGCCTGGAGTTCAATGGCGAATTCACCCCTCCACTTT
TRBJ2-1,TRBV5-1,TRBD2,NA,CASSLGSGYQFF,TGCGCCAGCAGCTTAGGTAGCGGGTACCAGTTCTTC
TRBJ1-5,TRBV2,NA,many,CASSTGTRNQPQHF,TGTGCCAGCAGTACCGGGACCCGGAATCAGCCCCAGCATTTT
TRBJ2-5,TRBV12-3/TRBV12-4,NA,NA,CASSLFVAETQYF,TGTGCCAGCAGTTTATTCGTAGCCGAGACCCAGTACTTC
TRBJ2-1,TRBV10-1,TRBD1,few,CASRNDRGHNEQFF,TGCGCCAGCAGGAACGACAGGGGCCACAATGAGCAGTTCTTC
TRBJ2-1,TRBV20-1,TRBD1,many,CSAGGGQGEGEQFF,TGCAGTGCAGGAGGGGGACAGGGGGAGGGTGAGCAGTTCTTC
TRBJ1-4,TRBV3-1,NA,few,CASSQGTTARGGYEKLFF,TGTGCCAGCAGCCAAGGCACGACGGCCAGGGGCGGATATGAAAAACTGTTTTTT
TRBJ2-7,TRBV5-1,NA,NA,CASSLDPGSSDLHQYF,TGCGCCAGCAGCTTGGATCCCGGGAGCTCCGACCTACACCAGTACTTC
TRBJ1-1,TRBV5-1,NA,many,CASSLQVMNTEAFF,TGCGCCAGCAGCTTACAGGTGATGAACACTGAAGCTTTCTTT
TRBJ1-2,TRBV5-1,NA,NA,CASSLAGGLLPYGYTF,TGCGCCAGCAGCTTGGCTGGGGGCCTCCTCCCCTATGGCTACACCTTC
TRBJ1-4,TRBV20-1,NA,many,CSAPGWGSNEKLFF,TGCAGTGCACCCGGCTGGGGGTCTAATGAAAAACTGTTTTTT
TRBJ2-6,TRBV7-6,NA,NA,CASSPGLFGANVLTF,TGTGCCAGCAGCCCTGGTTTATTTGGGGCCAACGTCCTGACTTTC
TRBJ1-1,TRBV6-6,NA,NA,CASSYAKYTEAFF,TGTGCCAGCAGTTACGCTAAATACACTGAAGCTTTCTTT
TRBJ2-2,TRBV6-1,TRBD1,few,CASKPGTGVTGELFF,TGTGCCAGCAAACCAGGGACAGGGGTTACCGGGGAGCTGTTTTTT
TRBJ2-1,TRBV20-1,TRBD1,many,CSAGKDRVDEQFF,TGCAGTGCTGGGAAGGACAGGGTCGATGAGCAGTTCTTC
TRBJ2-2,TRBV7-9,NA,many,CASSLSIHGELFF,TGTGCCAGCAGCTTGAGTATCCACGGGGAGCTGTTTTTT
TRBJ2-7,TRBV2,TRBD1,NA,CASSDGTGLTYEQSF,TGTGCCAGCAGTGATGGGACAGGGCTGACCTACGAGCAGTCCTTC
TRBJ2-3,TRBV5-1,NA,many,CASSRAGGGGADTQYF,TGCGCCAGCAGCCGCGCAGGGGGCGGGGGCGCAGATACGCAGTATTTT
TRBJ1-5,TRBV20-1,NA,many,CSARDHCCDGNQPQHF,TGCAGTGCTAGAGACCATTGCTGTGATGGCAATCAGCCCCAGCATTTT
TRBJ2-1,TRBV5-1,NA,many,CASSLEVVRTDEQFF,TGCGCCAGCAGCTTGGAAGTGGTACGGACCGATGAGCAGTTCTTC
TRBJ2-3,TRBV5-1,TRBD2,many,CASSVGLATDTQYF,TGCGCCAGCAGCGTCGGACTAGCCACAGATACGCAGTATTTT
TRBJ2-1,TRBV7-9,NA,once,CASSSRWENNEQFF,TGTGCCAGCAGCTCCAGGTGGGAAAACAATGAGCAGTTCTTC
TRBJ2-7,TRBV5-1,TRBD1,few,CASGTGSLEQYF,TGCGCCAGCGGGACAGGGTCGCTCGAGCAGTACTTC
TRBJ1-6,TRBV5-1,NA,many,CASSLGTVYNSPLHF,TGCGCCAGCAGCTTGGGGACGGTCTATAATTCACCCCTCCACTTT
TRBJ1-5,TRBV5-8,NA,few,CASSLLRSAGLNQPQHF,TGTGCCAGCAGCCTCCTGCGTAGTGCAGGGCTGAATCAGCCCCAGCATTTT
TRBJ2-1,TRBV20-1,TRBD2,few,CSARLGLVSEQFF,TGCAGTGCTAGATTGGGACTAGTGAGTGAGCAGTTCTTC
TRBJ2-7,TRBV29-1,TRBD2,NA,CSAELAGAPYEQYF,TGCAGCGCTGAACTAGCGGGAGCTCCTTACGAGCAGTACTTC
TRBJ2-2,TRBV7-9,NA,many,CASSLGSANTGELFF,TGTGCCAGCAGCTTAGGAAGTGCGAACACCGGGGAGCTGTTTTTT
TRBJ1-5,TRBV6-5,TRBD1,NA,CASSYSMDRAKPQHF,TGTGCCAGCAGTTACTCGATGGACAGGGCGAAGCCCCAGCATTTT
TRBJ1-4,TRBV5-1,NA,many,CASSNDREKLFF,TGCGCCAGCAGCAACGACAGGGAAAAACTGTTTTTT